A single sample is the source of the 9 T cell receptor beta chains below, sequenced in a study of T cell repertoires in cytomegalovirus infection. TCRdb processed the reads anew with MiXCR; each CDR3 protein has one entry. The profile shows approximately 250,000 distinct CDR3 sequences, 5% to 8.5% of them singletons. Sequenced material: PBMCs. The receptors come from a human donor in good health (CMV status not recorded). Some clones in this sample may be carry-over from other donors' samples.

Ten or more counts support this clonotype. This chain joins TRBV20-1 and TRBJ2-5; TRBD2 matches at 10 bases. The CDR3 has 15 amino acids. J gave up 3 bases and V 2 bases, and 6 bases lay outside the gene matches. Germline V lookup: CDR1 DFQATT, CDR2 SNEGSKA (reference sequence). CDR3 in DNA: TGCAGTGCTAGAAAGCGGGGGGGCCGGGAAGAGACCCAGTACTTC. Its translation is CSARKRGGREETQYF.

Ten or more counts support this clonotype. This chain links TRBV7-2 with TRBJ2-1; a weak D match, TRBD2 (6 bases). Germline V gives CDR1 SGHTA, CDR2 FQGNSA. There are 13 residues in the CDR3. V was pared by 5 bases and J by 8 bases, with 13 bases between. The CDR3 bases are TGTGCCAGCAGCCCGGACTATTGGGATGAGCAGTTCTTC. Translation gives CASSPDYWDEQFF.

This clonotype was seen repeatedly, ten times or more. CDR3 coding DNA: TGCGCCAGCAGCCATTACCTCGGGGGGCAGTATTTT. Translation: CASSHYLGGQYF. V usage is TRBV4-1 and J usage is TRBJ2-3; TRBD2 is a possible D gene (6 bases). This CDR3 region has 12 residues. In germline, CDR1 is MGHRA, CDR2 YSYEKL. V shed 3 bases and J shed 11 bases, with 12 bases lying between them.

In this sample, this clonotype turned up many times. This sequence joins TRBV20-1 and TRBJ1-1, with D possibly being TRBD1 (6 bases). The CDR3 is 15 residues long. Trimming left V 2 bases short and J 3 bases short, with 16 bases between. Looked up from germline, CDR1 is DFQATT and CDR2 is SNEGSKA (reference sequence). The CDR3 here is CSARPGTNYYTEAFF. CDR3 DNA sequence: TGCAGTGCTAGACCTGGGACAAATTATTACACTGAAGCTTTCTTT.

This clonotype has at least ten counts. The chain carries TRBV2 and TRBJ1-1, with D maybe TRBD1 (5 bases). The germline gives CDR1 SNHLY, CDR2 FYNNEI. This CDR3 is built from 13 residues. V gave up 6 bases and J gave up 0 bases, with 8 bases separating them. Here the CDR3 reads CASSVDMNTEAFF. CDR3 DNA sequence: TGTGCCAGCAGCGTGGACATGAACACTGAAGCTTTCTTT.

This clonotype showed up many times. The chain joins TRBV7-3 to TRBJ2-3; 10 bases are shared with TRBD2. V was pared by 5 bases and J by 1 base, with 6 bases of the junction left unmatched. CDR3 size: 16 residues. CDR1 is SGHTA and CDR2 is FQGTGA in the germline V gene. CDR3 sequence (DNA): TGTGCCAGCAGCCTAAGAGCGGGGGGGCGCACAGATACGCAGTATTTT. Protein product: CASSLRAGGRTDTQYF. Looking up the rest from reference TRBV7-3 and TRBJ2-3 gives the full variable domain: GAGVSQTPSNKVTEKGKYVELRCDPISGHTALYWYRQSLGQGPEFLIYFQGTGAADDSGLPNDRFFAVRPEGSVSTLKIQRTERGDSAVYLCASSLRAGGRTDTQYFGPGTRLTVL.

This clonotype was observed many times. The V gene is TRBV5-6, the J gene TRBJ1-6; D not resolved. Germline V gene data show CDR1 as SGHDT and CDR2 as YYEEEE. V was shortened by 2 bases and J by 11 bases, with 14 bases between the two germline ends. This CDR3 contains 14 residues. CDR3 protein: CASSFPTSAAPLHF. The CDR3 coding sequence is TGTGCCAGCAGCTTTCCGACTTCAGCGGCACCCCTCCACTTT.

This clonotype was detected only a few times. A much more abundant neighbour one base away suggests this may be a read error. The V and J genes are TRBV6-5 and TRBJ2-7; D unresolved. The CDR3 is made up of 12 amino acids. The ends were cut back, 6 bases at V and 3 bases at J, with 9 bases in the middle. Per germline, CDR1 MNHEY and CDR2 SVGAGI. The CDR3 protein is CASSSNRYEQYF. CDR3 nucleotide sequence: TGTGCCAGCAGCTCCAACCGCTACGAGCAGTACTTC.

This clonotype was found many times. The chain joins TRBV6-1 to TRBJ2-5; TRBD2 matches 8 bases. The CDR3 length is 15 residues. The germline CDR1 and CDR2 sequences are MNHNS and SASEGT. V trimming: 1 base; J trimming: 5 bases; junction bases outside the gene matches: 6. In nucleotides, the CDR3 is TGTGCCAGCAGTGAAGGGTTATCGGGAGGGGAGACCCAGTACTTC. Translated: CASSEGLSGGETQYF.